These 24 T cell receptor beta chains came from one sample sequenced in a study of spatial heterogeneity in lung cancer. Time point specified: sample taken at primary tumor resection. TCRdb processed the 5' RACE reads anew with MiXCR; each CDR3 protein has one entry. Of about 80,000 distinct CDR3 sequences listed, roughly 8% are singletons. Sequenced material: PBMCs, taken at surgery. The receptors derive from a male donor with early-stage non-small cell lung cancer.

The chain carries TRBV6-6 and TRBJ2-3; TRBD2 aligns across 9 bases. The trim removed 6 bases at V and 2 bases at J, leaving 9 bases unmatched. CDR1 is MNHNY and CDR2 is SVGAGI in the germline V gene (reference sequence). CDR3 size: 16 residues. CDR3 in amino acids: CASRWASGTFTDTQYF. The CDR3 nucleotides are TGTGCCAGCAGATGGGCTAGCGGGACCTTCACAGATACGCAGTATTTT.

As to this clonotype: Possible read error: a much larger clone is one base away. The rearrangement uses TRBV4-1 and TRBJ2-1; D call uncertain. This CDR3 contains 12 residues. Germline CDR1 is MGHRA and CDR2 is YSYEKL. V lost 0 bases to trimming and J lost 9 bases, with 6 bases between them. This CDR3 is CASSQDSAEQFF. In DNA, the CDR3 is TGCGCCAGCAGCCAAGATTCGGCTGAGCAGTTCTTC.

This clonotype has at least ten counts. V gene TRBV6-1 combines with J gene TRBJ2-7; 7 nucleotides agree with TRBD2. Germline CDR1 reads MNHNS; CDR2 reads SASEGT. The V and J ends lost 3 bases and 1 base, in that order; junction bases with no gene match: 3. CDR3 length: 14 amino acids. The chain's CDR3 is CASSDNGGSYEQYF. The CDR3 DNA reads TGTGCCAGCAGTGACAACGGGGGGTCCTACGAGCAGTACTTC.

This clonotype has a handful of counts. The chain's CDR3 is CSASLGPTSGGYTQYF. DNA for the CDR3: TGCAGTGCTAGTTTGGGACCGACTAGCGGCGGTTATACGCAGTATTTT. V gene TRBV20-1 combines with J gene TRBJ2-3, with 9 bases identical to TRBD2. CDR3 length equals 16 residues. V lost 3 bases and J lost 7; bases outside the gene matches: 14. Germline CDR1 reads DFQATT; CDR2 reads SNEGSKA (reference sequence).

This clonotype was counted many times. The genes are TRBV3-1 and TRBJ2-3, with D unclear. CDR1 is LGHDT and CDR2 is YNNKEL in the germline V gene (reference sequence). V was clipped by 2 bases and J by 3 bases, with 0 bases between them. The CDR3 runs to 11 residues. The CDR3 bases are TGTGCCAGCAGCCAAACAGATACGCAGTATTTT. Its protein is CASSQTDTQYF.

There are many counts of this clonotype. The rearrangement joins TRBV6-4 to TRBJ2-2, with D tentatively TRBD1 (6 bases). V was trimmed by 5 bases and J by 0 bases, leaving 13 bases between them. The germline V gene encodes CDR1 MRHNA and CDR2 SNTAGT. The CDR3 contains 16 residues. The CDR3 DNA reads TGTGCCAGCAGTCCCTCAGGGGAAACGAACACCGGGGAGCTGTTTTTT. Protein: CASSPSGETNTGELFF.

This chain uses TRBV7-9 with TRBJ1-1; D is uncertain. V lost 1 base, J lost 6 bases, and 3 bases lay in between. The CDR3 is made up of 11 amino acids. Germline CDR1 and CDR2: SEHNR and FQNEAQ (reference sequence). The CDR3 loop is CASSLEAEAFF. The DNA of the CDR3 is TGTGCCAGCAGCTTAGAAGCTGAAGCTTTCTTT.

This clonotype was seen ten or more times. The chain carries TRBV19 and TRBJ1-5; tentatively, D is TRBD1 (6 bases). The germline CDR1 and CDR2 sequences are LNHDA and SQIVND (reference sequence). CDR3 length: 14 residues. V lost 6 bases to trimming and J lost 0 bases, with 9 bases between them. This chain's CDR3 is CASRRTVSNQPQHF. CDR3 nucleotide sequence: TGTGCCAGTAGACGGACAGTTAGCAATCAGCCCCAGCATTTT.

This clonotype was seen at least ten times. The rearrangement uses TRBV12-3 or TRBV12-4 and TRBJ2-3, with 11 bases identical to TRBD2. Trimming cost V 6 bases and J 6 bases; bases outside gene matches: 8. The CDR3 runs to 15 residues. The CDR3 loop is CASSLLAGAGDTQYF. CDR3 DNA sequence: TGTGCCAGCAGCCTACTAGCGGGGGCTGGTGATACGCAGTATTTT.

The sample holds many counts of this clonotype. The V gene is TRBV7-9, the J gene TRBJ2-1, with 9 bases that match TRBD2. V lost 3 bases and J lost 6; bases outside the gene matches: 12. Germline values: CDR1 SEHNR, CDR2 FQNEAQ (reference sequence). The CDR3 loop spans 17 amino acids. The CDR3 protein is CASSFAIAGDYSNEQFF. CDR3 DNA: TGTGCCAGCAGCTTCGCGATAGCGGGAGACTACTCCAATGAGCAGTTCTTC. Variable domain in full (rest from reference TRBV7-9 and TRBJ2-1): DTGVSQNPRHKITKRGQNVTFRCDPISEHNRLYWYRQTLGQGPEFLTYFQNEAQLEKSRLLSDRFSAERPKGSFSTLEIQRTEQGDSAMYLCASSFAIAGDYSNEQFFGPGTRLTVL.

This chain connects TRBV9 to TRBJ2-5; 7 nucleotides match TRBD1. The junction had 10 bases not matched to a gene; V was cut back by 0 bases and J by 5 bases. This CDR3 comprises 16 residues. CDR1 is SGDLS, CDR2 YYNGEE, per germline. The CDR3 loop is CASSVAPSTGQETQYF. DNA for the CDR3: TGTGCCAGCAGCGTAGCCCCCTCGACAGGGCAGGAGACCCAGTACTTC.

The rearrangement joins TRBV5-5 to TRBJ2-3; D not resolved. The germline V gene has CDR1 SGHKS and CDR2 YYEKEE (reference sequence). Trimming cost V 2 bases and J 5 bases, with 9 bases left between them. The CDR3 extends over 13 amino acids. CDR3 nucleotide sequence: TGTGCCAGCAGCTTATTTGGAATAGATACGCAGTATTTT. Protein product: CASSLFGIDTQYF.

In its sample, this clonotype was seen a few times. The V and J genes are TRBV10-2 and TRBJ2-1; tentatively, D is TRBD2 (5 bases). The germline V and J ends were trimmed by 5 bases and 4 bases, with 15 bases remaining between them. The germline CDR1 and CDR2 sequences are WSHSY and SAAADI. The CDR3 is made up of 15 amino acids. The CDR3: CASSPLGAEYNEQFF. CDR3 DNA sequence: TGCGCCAGCAGTCCCCTGGGAGCGGAATACAATGAGCAGTTCTTC.

J is TRBJ2-3 and V is TRBV5-1; a possible D gene is TRBD1 (5 bases). Trimming cost V 0 bases and J 2 bases, with 10 bases left between them. In germline, CDR1 is SGHRS, CDR2 YFSETQ. This CDR3 has 15 residues. CDR3 DNA sequence: TGCGCCAGCAGCTTGGACAGGCCCCTCACAGATACGCAGTATTTT. Residues: CASSLDRPLTDTQYF.

In its sample, this clonotype was seen many times. The rearrangement links TRBV6-2 or TRBV6-3 to TRBJ2-2, with 7 bases matching TRBD1. Germline CDR1 and CDR2: MNHEY and SVGEGT. CDR3 length equals 15 residues. With V trimmed by 8 bases and J by 0 bases, 6 bases remained unmatched. CDR3 protein: CASRRDRANTGELFF. Written as DNA, the CDR3 is TGTGCCAGCCGAAGGGACAGAGCGAACACCGGGGAGCTGTTTTTT.

The chain is built from TRBV25-1 and TRBJ1-1; D is uncertain. V gave up 5 bases and J gave up 4 bases, with 11 bases separating them. Looked up from germline, CDR1 is MGHDK and CDR2 is SYGVNS. The CDR3 consists of 13 residues. This chain's CDR3 is CASSTWPGTEAFF. In DNA, the CDR3 is TGTGCCAGCAGTACCTGGCCAGGCACTGAAGCTTTCTTT.

The DNA of the CDR3 is TGTGCCAGCAGTCGAATATCCAGCCCTAACACTGAAGCTTTCTTT. This translates into CASSRISSPNTEAFF. The rearrangement links TRBV2 to TRBJ1-1; D not resolved. Trimming stripped 5 bases from V and 2 bases from J, with 15 bases between. The CDR3 sequence is 15 residues long. Germline V CDR1 and CDR2: SNHLY, FYNNEI.

This clonotype was detected only a few times. V gene TRBV19 combines with J gene TRBJ2-7, with D hard to call. The V end lost 5 bases, the J end lost 7 bases, and 15 bases lay between the germline ends. Germline assignment: CDR1 LNHDA and CDR2 SQIVND (reference sequence). The CDR3 covers 13 residues. The DNA of the CDR3 is TGTGCCAGTAGTCTCAACGGCCCTAGGGAGCAGTACTTC. It specifies CASSLNGPREQYF.

CDR3 coding DNA: TGCGCCAGCAGTGATAGAGGCAGGGGACCTGGGGCCAACGTCCTGACTTTC. Amino acids: CASSDRGRGPGANVLTF. The chain has TRBV10-2 and TRBJ2-6; tentative D call: TRBD1 (6 bases). Germline CDR1 WSHSY, CDR2 SAAADI. V was pared by 3 bases and J by 2 bases, with 14 bases between. The CDR3 is made up of 17 amino acids.

The CDR3 loop is CASSLLGGQPQHF. The DNA of the CDR3 is TGTGCCAGCAGTTTATTAGGGGGCCAGCCCCAGCATTTT. V gene TRBV27 combines with J gene TRBJ1-5; 7 bases are a match to TRBD1. The trim removed 1 base at V and 7 bases at J, leaving 1 base unmatched. Germline CDR1 and CDR2: MNHEY and SMNVEV (reference sequence). This CDR3 contains 13 residues.

This clonotype appeared a single time. V gene TRBV5-1 combines with J gene TRBJ1-5, with a weak D call TRBD1 (6 bases). The CDR3 covers 14 residues. CDR1 SGHRS and CDR2 YFSETQ come from the germline V gene. V was shortened by 4 bases and J by 4 bases, with 12 bases between the two germline ends. The CDR3 DNA reads TGCGCCAGCAGCCCAGGGGAGGGGAATCAGCCCCAGCATTTT. Translation: CASSPGEGNQPQHF.

This clonotype was seen at least ten times. The V gene is TRBV20-1, the J gene TRBJ2-1; 7 bases line up with TRBD1. The CDR3 has 15 amino acids. Germline V lookup: CDR1 DFQATT, CDR2 SNEGSKA (reference sequence). V gave up 8 bases and J gave up 2 bases; unmatched junction bases: 12. CDR3 residues: CSTIWGTETYNEQFF. CDR3 bases: TGCAGTACGATTTGGGGGACAGAAACCTACAATGAGCAGTTCTTC.

This clonotype was counted a few times. This chain connects TRBV12-3 or TRBV12-4 to TRBJ1-2; tentatively, D is TRBD1 (5 bases). V was clipped by 3 bases and J by 2 bases, with 19 bases between them. This CDR3 is built from 17 residues. The CDR3 sequence is CASSFSGRVVPNYGYTF. CDR3 nucleotides: TGTGCCAGCAGTTTTAGTGGCAGGGTTGTTCCCAACTATGGCTACACCTTC.

This clonotype was counted a few times. The chain is built from TRBV23-1 and TRBJ2-7; 10 nucleotides match TRBD2. Being an ORF, TRBV23-1 has a function that is uncertain. V dropped 0 bases and J dropped 6; count of bases not matched to a gene: 14. The CDR3 spans 18 residues. The CDR3 bases are TGCGCCAGCAGTCAATCATACGGGCGAGCGGGAGGGACCGGCGAGCAGTACTTC. Translated: CASSQSYGRAGGTGEQYF.